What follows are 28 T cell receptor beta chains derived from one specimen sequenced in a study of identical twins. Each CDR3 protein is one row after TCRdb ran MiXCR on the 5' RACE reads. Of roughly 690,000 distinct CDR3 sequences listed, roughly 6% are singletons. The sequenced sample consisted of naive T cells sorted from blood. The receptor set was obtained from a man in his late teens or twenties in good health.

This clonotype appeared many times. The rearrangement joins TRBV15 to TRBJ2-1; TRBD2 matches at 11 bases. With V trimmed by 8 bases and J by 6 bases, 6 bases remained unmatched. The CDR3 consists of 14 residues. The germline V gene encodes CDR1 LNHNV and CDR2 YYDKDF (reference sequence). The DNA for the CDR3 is TGTGCCACCGCCCCGGGACTAGCGGCCAATGAGCAGTTCTTC. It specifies CATAPGLAANEQFF.

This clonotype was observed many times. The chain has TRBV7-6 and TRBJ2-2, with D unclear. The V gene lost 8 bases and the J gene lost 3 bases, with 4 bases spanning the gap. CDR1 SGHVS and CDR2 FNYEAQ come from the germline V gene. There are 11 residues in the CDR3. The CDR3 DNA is TGTGCCAGCGCGTACACCGGGGAGCTGTTTTTT. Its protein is CASAYTGELFF.

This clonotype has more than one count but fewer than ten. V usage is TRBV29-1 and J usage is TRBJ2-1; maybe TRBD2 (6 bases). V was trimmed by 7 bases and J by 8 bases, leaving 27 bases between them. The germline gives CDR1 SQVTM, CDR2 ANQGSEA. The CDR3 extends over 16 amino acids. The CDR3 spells CSALLLVAGINDEQFF. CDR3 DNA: TGCAGCGCCCTACTCCTAGTTGCGGGAATAAACGATGAGCAGTTCTTC.

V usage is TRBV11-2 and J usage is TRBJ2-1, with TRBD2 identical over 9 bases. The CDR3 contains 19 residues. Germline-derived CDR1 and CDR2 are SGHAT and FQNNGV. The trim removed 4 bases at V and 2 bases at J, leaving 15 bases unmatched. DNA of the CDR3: TGTGCCAGCAGCTCCTCTGGGTTAGCGGGAGTGTTTACCTACAATGAGCAGTTCTTC. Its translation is CASSSSGLAGVFTYNEQFF. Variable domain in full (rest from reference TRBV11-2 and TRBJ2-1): EAGVAQSPRYKIIEKRQSVAFWCNPISGHATLYWYQQILGQGPKLLIQFQNNGVVDDSQLPKDRFSAERLKGVDSTLKIQPAKLEDSAVYLCASSSSGLAGVFTYNEQFFGPGTRLTVL.

Here the CDR3 reads CASSGTGENNEQFF. DNA for the CDR3: TGTGCCAGCAGCGGGACAGGGGAGAACAATGAGCAGTTCTTC. This sequence joins TRBV6-1 and TRBJ2-1, with TRBD1 matching over 10 bases. This CDR3 comprises 14 residues. CDR1 is MNHNS and CDR2 is SASEGT in the germline V gene. The V gene end was trimmed by 6 bases and the J gene end by 5 bases; junction bases not matched to a gene: 4.

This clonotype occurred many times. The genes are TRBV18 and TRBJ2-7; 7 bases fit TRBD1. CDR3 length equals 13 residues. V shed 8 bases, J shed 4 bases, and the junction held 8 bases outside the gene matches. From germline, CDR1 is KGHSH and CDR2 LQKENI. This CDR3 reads CASSPGQDYEQYF. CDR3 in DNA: TGTGCCAGCAGTCCTGGACAGGATTACGAGCAGTACTTC.

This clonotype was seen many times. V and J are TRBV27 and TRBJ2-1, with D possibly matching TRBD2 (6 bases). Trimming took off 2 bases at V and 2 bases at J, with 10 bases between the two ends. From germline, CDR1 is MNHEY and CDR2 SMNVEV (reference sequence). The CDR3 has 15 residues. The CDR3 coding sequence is TGTGCCAGCAGTTTAGGAGGGGAAGCCTACAATGAGCAGTTCTTC. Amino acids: CASSLGGEAYNEQFF.

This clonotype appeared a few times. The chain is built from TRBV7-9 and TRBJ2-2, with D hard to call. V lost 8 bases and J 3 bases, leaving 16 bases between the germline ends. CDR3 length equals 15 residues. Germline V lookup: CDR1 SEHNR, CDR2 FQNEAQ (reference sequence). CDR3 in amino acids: CASDPRKGDTGELFF. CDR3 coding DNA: TGTGCCAGCGACCCCCGCAAGGGTGACACCGGGGAGCTGTTTTTT. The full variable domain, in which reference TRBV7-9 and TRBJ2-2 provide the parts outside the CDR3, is DTGVSQNPRHKITKRGQNVTFRCDPISEHNRLYWYRQTLGQGPEFLTYFQNEAQLEKSRLLSDRFSAERPKGSFSTLEIQRTEQGDSAMYLCASDPRKGDTGELFFGEGSRLTVL.

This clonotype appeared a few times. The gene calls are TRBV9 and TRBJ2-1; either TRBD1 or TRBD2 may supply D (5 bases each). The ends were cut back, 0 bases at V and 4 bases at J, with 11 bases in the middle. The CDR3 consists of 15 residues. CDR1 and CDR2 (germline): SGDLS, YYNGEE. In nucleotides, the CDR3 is TGTGCCAGCAGCGTAGTGGGGGAGCTATACAATGAGCAGTTCTTC. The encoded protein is CASSVVGELYNEQFF.

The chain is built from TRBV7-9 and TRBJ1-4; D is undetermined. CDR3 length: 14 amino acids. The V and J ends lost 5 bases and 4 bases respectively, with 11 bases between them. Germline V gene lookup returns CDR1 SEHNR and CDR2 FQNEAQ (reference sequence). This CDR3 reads CASSPGPLNEKLFF. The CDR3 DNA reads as TGTGCCAGCAGCCCCGGGCCTCTTAATGAAAAACTGTTTTTT.

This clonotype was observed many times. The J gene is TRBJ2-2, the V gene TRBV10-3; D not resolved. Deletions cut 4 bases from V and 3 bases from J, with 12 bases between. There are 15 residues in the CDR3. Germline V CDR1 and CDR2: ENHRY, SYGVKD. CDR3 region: CAISGGVPHTGELFF. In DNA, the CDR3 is TGTGCCATCAGTGGTGGAGTACCCCACACCGGGGAGCTGTTTTTT.

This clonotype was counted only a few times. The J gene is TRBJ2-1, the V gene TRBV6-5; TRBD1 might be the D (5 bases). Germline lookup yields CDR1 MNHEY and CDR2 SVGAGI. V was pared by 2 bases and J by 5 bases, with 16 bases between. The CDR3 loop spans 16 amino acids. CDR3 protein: CASSYKPRAVNNEQFF. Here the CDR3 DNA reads TGTGCCAGCAGTTACAAACCCAGGGCGGTAAACAATGAGCAGTTCTTC.

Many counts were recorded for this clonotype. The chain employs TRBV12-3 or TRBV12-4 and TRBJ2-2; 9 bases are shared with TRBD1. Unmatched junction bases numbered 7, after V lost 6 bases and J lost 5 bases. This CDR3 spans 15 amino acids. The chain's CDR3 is CASSLGQGGTGELFF. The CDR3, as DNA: TGTGCCAGCAGCTTGGGACAGGGAGGTACCGGGGAGCTGTTTTTT.

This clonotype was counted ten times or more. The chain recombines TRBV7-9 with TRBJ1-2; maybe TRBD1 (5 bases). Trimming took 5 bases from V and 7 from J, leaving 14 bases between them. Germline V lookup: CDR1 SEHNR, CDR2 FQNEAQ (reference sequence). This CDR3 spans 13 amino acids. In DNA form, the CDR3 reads TGTGCCAGCAGCCTCGGGGGTGACGCTGGCTACACCTTC. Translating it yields CASSLGGDAGYTF.

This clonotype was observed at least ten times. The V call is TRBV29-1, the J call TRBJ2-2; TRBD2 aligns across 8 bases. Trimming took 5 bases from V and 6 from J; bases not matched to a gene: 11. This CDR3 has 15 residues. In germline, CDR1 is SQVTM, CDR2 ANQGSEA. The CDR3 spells CSVLGRGENAGELFF. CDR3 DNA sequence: TGCAGCGTTCTCGGGAGGGGGGAGAATGCCGGGGAGCTGTTTTTT.

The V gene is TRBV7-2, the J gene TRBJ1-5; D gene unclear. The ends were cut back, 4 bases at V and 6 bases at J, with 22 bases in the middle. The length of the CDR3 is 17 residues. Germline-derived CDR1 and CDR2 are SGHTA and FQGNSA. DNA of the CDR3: TGTGCCAGCAGCTCCCAGAACTGGGCCACGTCAGGTCAGCCCCAGCATTTT. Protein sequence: CASSSQNWATSGQPQHF.

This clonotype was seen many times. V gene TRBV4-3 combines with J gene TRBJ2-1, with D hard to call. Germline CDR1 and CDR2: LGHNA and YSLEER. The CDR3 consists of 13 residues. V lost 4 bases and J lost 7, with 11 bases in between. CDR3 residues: CASSPHRWNEQFF. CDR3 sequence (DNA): TGCGCCAGCAGCCCCCACCGGTGGAATGAGCAGTTCTTC.

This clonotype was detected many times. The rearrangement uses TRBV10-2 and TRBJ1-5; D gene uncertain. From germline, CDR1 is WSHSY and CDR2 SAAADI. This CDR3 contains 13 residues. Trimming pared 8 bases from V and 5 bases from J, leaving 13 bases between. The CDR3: CASSTDSDQPQHF. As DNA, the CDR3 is TGCGCCAGCTCAACGGATTCTGATCAGCCCCAGCATTTT.

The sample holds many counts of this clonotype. CDR3 bases: TGCGCCAGCAGCTCTGGGATGGGGTCTGAAGCTTTCTTT. This translates into CASSSGMGSEAFF. The rearrangement joins TRBV4-1 to TRBJ1-1; D uncertain. The CDR3 loop spans 13 amino acids. Trimming cost V 5 bases and J 6 bases, with 13 bases left between them. CDR1 MGHRA and CDR2 YSYEKL come from the germline V gene.

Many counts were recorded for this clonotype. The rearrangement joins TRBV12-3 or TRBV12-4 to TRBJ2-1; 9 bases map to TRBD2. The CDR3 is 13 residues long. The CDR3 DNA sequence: TGTGCGAATGGCGGGAGGGCCGTCAATGAGCAGTTCTTC. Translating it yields CANGGRAVNEQFF.

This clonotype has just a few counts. CDR3 protein: CASRSHSGYTDTQYF. CDR3 in DNA: TGTGCCAGCAGATCCCATAGCGGATACACAGATACGCAGTATTTT. The chain is built from TRBV28 and TRBJ2-3; D may be TRBD2 (6 bases). This CDR3 is built from 15 residues. The V end was cut by 6 bases, the J end by 2 bases, with 15 bases between. Germline CDR1 MDHEN, CDR2 SYDVKM.

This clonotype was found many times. The DNA of the CDR3 is TGTGCCAGCAGTTACTCACGGGGGCAGTTCTTC. This encodes CASSYSRGQFF. The chain couples TRBV6-2 or TRBV6-3 to TRBJ2-1; the D gene is possibly TRBD2 (5 bases). V lost 0 bases and J lost 12, with 6 bases in between. Germline values: CDR1 MNHEY, CDR2 SVGEGT. This CDR3 comprises 11 residues.

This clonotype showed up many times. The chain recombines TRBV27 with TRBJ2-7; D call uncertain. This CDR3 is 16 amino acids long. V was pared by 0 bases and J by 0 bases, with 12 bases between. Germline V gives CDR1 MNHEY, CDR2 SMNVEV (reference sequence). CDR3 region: CASSLSVGRSSYEQYF. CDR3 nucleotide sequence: TGTGCCAGCAGTTTATCAGTCGGTAGGAGCTCCTACGAGCAGTACTTC.

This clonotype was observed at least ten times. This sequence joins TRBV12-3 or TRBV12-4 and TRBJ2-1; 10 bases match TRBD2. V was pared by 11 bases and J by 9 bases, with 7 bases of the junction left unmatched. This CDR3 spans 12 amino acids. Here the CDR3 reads CAGAGGQGEQFF. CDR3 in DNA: TGTGCCGGAGCGGGAGGGCAGGGTGAGCAGTTCTTC.

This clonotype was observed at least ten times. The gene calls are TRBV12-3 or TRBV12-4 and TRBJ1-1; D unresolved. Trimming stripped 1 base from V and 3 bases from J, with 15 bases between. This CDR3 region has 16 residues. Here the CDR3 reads CASSLVGRGRDTEAFF. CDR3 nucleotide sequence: TGTGCCAGCAGTTTAGTCGGTCGGGGAAGGGACACTGAAGCTTTCTTT.

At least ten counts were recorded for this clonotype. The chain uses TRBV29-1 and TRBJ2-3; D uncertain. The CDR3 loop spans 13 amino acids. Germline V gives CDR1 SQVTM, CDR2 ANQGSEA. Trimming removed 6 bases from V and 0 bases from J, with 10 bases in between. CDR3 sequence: CSVEPPSTDTQYF. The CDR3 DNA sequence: TGCAGCGTAGAGCCCCCTAGCACAGATACGCAGTATTTT.

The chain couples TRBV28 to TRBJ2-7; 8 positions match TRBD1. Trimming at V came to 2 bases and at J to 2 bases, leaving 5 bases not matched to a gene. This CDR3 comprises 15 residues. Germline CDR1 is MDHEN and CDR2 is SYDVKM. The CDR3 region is CASSLNRGVPYEQYF. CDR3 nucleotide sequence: TGTGCCAGCAGTTTAAACAGGGGGGTCCCCTACGAGCAGTACTTC.

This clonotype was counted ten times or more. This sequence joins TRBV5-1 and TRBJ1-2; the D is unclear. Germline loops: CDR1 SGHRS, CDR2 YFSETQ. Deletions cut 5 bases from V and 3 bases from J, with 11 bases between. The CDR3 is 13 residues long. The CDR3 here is CASRAQRDYGYTF. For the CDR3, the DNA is TGCGCCAGCAGGGCCCAACGGGACTATGGCTACACCTTC.